This T cell receptor beta chain is from a study of shared clonotypes between healthy human individuals. The investigators split CD4+ cells into a CD45RA+ naive subset and a CD45RA-negative memory subset. Study outcomes and limitations: Generally, estimated richness proved larger in naive subsets than it did in memory subsets.

As to this clone: Its antigen is undetermined.

The assay was carried out at the deep level. Sequenced by immunoSEQ multiplex PCR; TCRdb stores in-frame clones only, minus some. The table includes around 700,000 clones, approximately 79% detected once. The trim removed 5 bases at V and 4 bases at J, leaving 4 bases unmatched. The length of the CDR3 is 15 residues. The germline CDR1 and CDR2 sequences are MRHNA and SNTAGT. The sequencing input was memory CD4+ T cells sorted from blood. As to subset: CD45RA-negative fraction. The V call is TRBV6-4, the J call TRBJ2-1; 11 nucleotides align to TRBD2. The clonotype was recovered from a woman in her thirties in good health. In DNA, the CDR3 is TGTGCCAGCAGTAGAGGGACTAGCGGATACAATGAGCAGTTCTTC. It yields the protein CASSRGTSGYNEQFF.